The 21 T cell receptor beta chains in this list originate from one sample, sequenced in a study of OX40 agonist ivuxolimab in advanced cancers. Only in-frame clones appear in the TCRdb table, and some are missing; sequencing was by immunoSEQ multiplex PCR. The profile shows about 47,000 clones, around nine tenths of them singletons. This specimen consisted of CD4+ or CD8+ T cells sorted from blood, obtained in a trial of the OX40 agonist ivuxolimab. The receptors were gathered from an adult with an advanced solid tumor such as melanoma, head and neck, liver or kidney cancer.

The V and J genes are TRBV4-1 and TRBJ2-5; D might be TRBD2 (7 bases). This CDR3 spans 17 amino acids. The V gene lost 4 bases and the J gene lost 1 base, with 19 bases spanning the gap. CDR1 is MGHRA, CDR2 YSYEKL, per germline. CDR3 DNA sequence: TGCGCCAGCAGCCCCGGACAGCTGGGCGGGGGCCAAGAGACCCAGTACTTC. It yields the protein CASSPGQLGGGQETQYF.

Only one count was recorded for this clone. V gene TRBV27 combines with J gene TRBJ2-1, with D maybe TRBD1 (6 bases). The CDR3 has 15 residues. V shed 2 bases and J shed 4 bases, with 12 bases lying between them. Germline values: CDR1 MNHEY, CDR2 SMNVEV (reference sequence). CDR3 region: CASSLDRLYYNEQFF. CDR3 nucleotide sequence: TGTGCCAGCAGTTTAGACAGGCTATATTACAATGAGCAGTTCTTC.

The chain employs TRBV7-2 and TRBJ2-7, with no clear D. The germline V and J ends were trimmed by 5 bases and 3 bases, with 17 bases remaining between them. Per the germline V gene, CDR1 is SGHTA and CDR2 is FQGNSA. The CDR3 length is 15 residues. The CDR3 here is CASSPGFSRHYEQYF. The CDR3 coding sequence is TGTGCCAGCAGCCCCGGTTTCAGCAGACACTACGAGCAGTACTTC.

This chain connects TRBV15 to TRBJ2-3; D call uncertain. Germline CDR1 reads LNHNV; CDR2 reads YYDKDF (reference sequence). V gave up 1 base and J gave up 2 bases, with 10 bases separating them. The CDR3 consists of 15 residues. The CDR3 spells CATSRAPANTDTQYF. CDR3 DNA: TGTGCCACCAGCAGAGCCCCTGCCAACACAGATACGCAGTATTTT.

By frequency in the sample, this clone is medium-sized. In DNA form, the CDR3 reads TGCACCAGCAGCCAGGGGTCGCATGGCTACACCTTC. Residues: CTSSQGSHGYTF. The chain joins TRBV1 to TRBJ1-2. TRBV1 is a pseudogene. The CDR3 has 12 residues.

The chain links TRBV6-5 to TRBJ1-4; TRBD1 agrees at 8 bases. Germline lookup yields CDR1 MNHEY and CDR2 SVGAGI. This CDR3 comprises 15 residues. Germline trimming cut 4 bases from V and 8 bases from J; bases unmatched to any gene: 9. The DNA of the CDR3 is TGTGCCAGCAGTTCCTCCGGGACAGGAAGGGAAAAACTGTTTTTT. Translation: CASSSSGTGREKLFF.

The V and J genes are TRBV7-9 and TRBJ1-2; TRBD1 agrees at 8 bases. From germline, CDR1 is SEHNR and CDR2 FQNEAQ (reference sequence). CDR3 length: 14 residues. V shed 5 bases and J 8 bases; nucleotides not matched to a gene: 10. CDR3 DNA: TGTGCCAGCAGCCCTACGTGGGCAGGGGGCGGCTACACCTTC. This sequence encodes CASSPTWAGGGYTF.

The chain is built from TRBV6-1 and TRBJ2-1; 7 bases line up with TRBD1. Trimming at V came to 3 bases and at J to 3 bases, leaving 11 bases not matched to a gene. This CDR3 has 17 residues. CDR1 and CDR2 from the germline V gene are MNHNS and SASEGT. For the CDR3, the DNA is TGTGCCAGCAGTGATCCCCTGCGGCAGGGGGTCTACAATGAGCAGTTCTTC. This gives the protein CASSDPLRQGVYNEQFF.

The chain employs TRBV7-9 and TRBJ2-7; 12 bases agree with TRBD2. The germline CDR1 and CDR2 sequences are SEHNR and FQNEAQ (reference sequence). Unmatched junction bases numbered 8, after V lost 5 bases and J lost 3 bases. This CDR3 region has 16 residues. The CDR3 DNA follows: TGTGCCAGCAGCACGGGGGCTAGCGGGAGGGTCTACGAGCAGTACTTC. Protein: CASSTGASGRVYEQYF.

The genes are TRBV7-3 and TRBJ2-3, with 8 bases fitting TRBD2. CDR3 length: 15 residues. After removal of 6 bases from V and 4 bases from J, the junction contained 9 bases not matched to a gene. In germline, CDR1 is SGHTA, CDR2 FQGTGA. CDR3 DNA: TGTGCCAGCAGTTTGAGCGGGAGTGATGCAGATACGCAGTATTTT. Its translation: CASSLSGSDADTQYF. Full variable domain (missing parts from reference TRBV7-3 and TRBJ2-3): GAGVSQTPSNKVTEKGKYVELRCDPISGHTALYWYRQSLGQGPEFLIYFQGTGAADDSGLPNDRFFAVRPEGSVSTLKIQRTERGDSAVYLCASSLSGSDADTQYFGPGTRLTVL.

This CDR3 is CAIRDPGLGGTYEQYF. The DNA of the CDR3 is TGTGCCATCAGAGACCCAGGACTAGGGGGAACCTACGAGCAGTACTTC. The gene calls are TRBV10-3 and TRBJ2-7; weak D call: TRBD2 (7 bases). Per the germline V gene, CDR1 is ENHRY and CDR2 is SYGVKD. The CDR3 has 16 amino acids. Trimming took 6 bases from V and 2 from J, leaving 20 bases between them.

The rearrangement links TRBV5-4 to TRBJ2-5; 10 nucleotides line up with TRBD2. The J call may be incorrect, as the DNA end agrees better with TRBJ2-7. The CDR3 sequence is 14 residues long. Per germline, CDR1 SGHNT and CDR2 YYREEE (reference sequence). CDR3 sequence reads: CASSLAGVLGEQYF. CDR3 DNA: TGTGCCAGCAGCCTAGCGGGAGTGTTGGGCGAGCAGTACTTC.

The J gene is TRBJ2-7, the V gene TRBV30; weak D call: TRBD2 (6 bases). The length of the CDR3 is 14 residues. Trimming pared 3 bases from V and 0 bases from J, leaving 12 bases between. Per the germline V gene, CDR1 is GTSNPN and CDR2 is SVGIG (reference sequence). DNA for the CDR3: TGTGCCTGGAGCTGGAGGAGGGGCTCCTACGAGCAGTACTTC. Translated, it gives CAWSWRRGSYEQYF. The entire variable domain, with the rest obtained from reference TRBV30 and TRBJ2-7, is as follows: SQTIHQWPATLVQPVGSPLSLECTVEGTSNPNLYWYRQAAGRGLQLLFYSVGIGQISSEVPQNLSASRPQDRQFILSSKKLLLSDSGFYLCAWSWRRGSYEQYFGPGTRLTVT.

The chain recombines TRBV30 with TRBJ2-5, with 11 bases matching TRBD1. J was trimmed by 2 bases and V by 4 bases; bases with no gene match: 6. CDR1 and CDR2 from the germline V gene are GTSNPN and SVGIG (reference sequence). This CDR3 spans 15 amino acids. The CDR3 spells CAWNLGTGGQETQYF. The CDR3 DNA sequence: TGTGCCTGGAATTTAGGGACAGGGGGGCAAGAGACCCAGTACTTC.

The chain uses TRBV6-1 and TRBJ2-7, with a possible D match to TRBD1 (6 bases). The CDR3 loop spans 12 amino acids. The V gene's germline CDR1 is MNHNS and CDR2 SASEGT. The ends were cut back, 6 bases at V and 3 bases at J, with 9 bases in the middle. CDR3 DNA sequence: TGTGCCAGCAGCACACAGGGCTACGAGCAGTACTTC. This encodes CASSTQGYEQYF.

CDR3 in amino acids: CAWSSGTDTQYF. The CDR3 bases are TGTGCCTGGAGCTCAGGGACAGATACGCAGTATTTT. The chain joins TRBV30 to TRBJ2-3, with D possibly being TRBD1 (5 bases). The CDR3 loop spans 12 amino acids. V was pared by 3 bases and J by 3 bases, with 7 bases between. Germline CDR1 is GTSNPN and CDR2 is SVGIG (reference sequence).

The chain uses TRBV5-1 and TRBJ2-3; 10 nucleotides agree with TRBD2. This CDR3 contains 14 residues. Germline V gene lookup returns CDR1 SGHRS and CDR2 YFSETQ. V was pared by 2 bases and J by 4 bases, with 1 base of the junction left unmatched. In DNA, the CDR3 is TGCGCCAGCAGCTTAGCGGGAGGGGCAGATACGCAGTATTTT. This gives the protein CASSLAGGADTQYF.

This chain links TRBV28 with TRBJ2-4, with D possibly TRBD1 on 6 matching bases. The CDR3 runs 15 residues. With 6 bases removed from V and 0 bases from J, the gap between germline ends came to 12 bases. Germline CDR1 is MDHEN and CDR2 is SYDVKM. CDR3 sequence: CASRGTMRAKNIQYF. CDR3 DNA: TGTGCCAGCAGGGGGACAATGAGAGCCAAAAACATTCAGTACTTC.

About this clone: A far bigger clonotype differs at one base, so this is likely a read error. CDR3 coding DNA: TGTGCCAGCAGCCCAACACTAGCGGGAGACTACGAGCAGTACTTC. Translation gives CASSPTLAGDYEQYF. V and J are TRBV5-2 and TRBJ2-7; the D call in the table, TRBD2, was not verified against the DNA. TRBV5-2 corresponds to a pseudogene. The CDR3 has 15 residues.

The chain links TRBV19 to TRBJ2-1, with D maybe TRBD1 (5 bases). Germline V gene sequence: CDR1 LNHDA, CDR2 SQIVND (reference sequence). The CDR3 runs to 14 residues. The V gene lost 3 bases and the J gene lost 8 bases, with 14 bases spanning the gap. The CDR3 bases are TGTGCCAGTAGTATCAGCAGGGATCCCCATGAGCAGTTCTTC. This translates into CASSISRDPHEQFF.

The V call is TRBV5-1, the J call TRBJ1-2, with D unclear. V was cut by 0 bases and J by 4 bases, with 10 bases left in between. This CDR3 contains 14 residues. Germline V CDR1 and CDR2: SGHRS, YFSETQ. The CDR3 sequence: CASSLDPVIYGYTF. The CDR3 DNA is TGCGCCAGCAGCTTGGATCCGGTCATCTATGGCTACACCTTC.